This is a list of T cell receptor beta chains from one sample in a study of long-term antiretroviral therapy in people with HIV. Clones were sequenced by immunoSEQ multiplex PCR, and TCRdb holds only the in-frame ones, with some missing. The sample consists of tens of thousands of clones, about 96% of them appearing once. This sample comprised unsorted PBMCs, obtained 6.9 years after starting antiretroviral therapy. Receptors were obtained from a man aged 25 to 40 with HIV. Each CDR3 is given with its conserved first and last residue.

CDR3aa,v_gene,j_gene
CASSGQGSGFGEQYF,TRBV9,TRBJ2-7
CASSVSGTGELFF,TRBV9,TRBJ2-2
CASSSLAEETQYF,TRBV5-1,TRBJ2-5
CASSIEYREETQYF,TRBV19,TRBJ2-5
CASSLEGREQYF,TRBV11-2,TRBJ2-7
CASSPFPSSPTGYNEQFF,TRBV7-6,TRBJ2-1
CASSNPSLGHYTEAFF,TRBV2,TRBJ1-1
CASSLVRVGTEAFF,TRBV7-2,TRBJ1-1
CASSRSRGRNEKLFF,TRBV18,TRBJ1-4
CASSIVSGPTYEQYF,TRBV19,TRBJ2-7
CAISAIEVPGEQYF,TRBV10-3,TRBJ2-7
CASSQGNLDGYTF,TRBV4-1,TRBJ1-2
CASRETFSNQPQHF,TRBV19,TRBJ1-5
CASSLGAGGPYTEAFF,TRBV5-1,TRBJ1-1